This TCR beta chain is from a study of control samples from healthy donors and cancer patients. Repertoires were generated with immunoSEQ multiplex PCR, while TCRdb's copy carries only in-frame clones and drops some. The sample lists about 12,000 clones, around nine tenths occurring once. V was cut by 3 bases and J by 3 bases, with 6 bases left in between. The CDR3 loop spans 13 amino acids. Sample: formalin-fixed, paraffin-embedded tissue. The chain joins TRBV12-3 or TRBV12-4 to TRBJ2-1; D is unresolved. This clonotype was obtained from a male donor with melanoma. The CDR3 is CASSFWYYNEQFF. For the CDR3, the DNA is TGTGCCAGCAGTTTTTGGTACTACAATGAGCAGTTCTTC.